The 5 T cell receptor beta chains below all came from one sample that was sequenced in a study of T-cell reconstitution after alpha-beta-depleted transplantation in children. Unique molecular identifiers were used in preparing the TCRbeta library. MiXCR was run by TCRdb on the PCR reads, yielding one entry per CDR3 protein. The sample shows hundreds of thousands of distinct CDR3 sequences, about an eighth of them seen only once. Specimen: PBMCs, collected from the stem cell graft. The receptors originated from a human donor who donated a stem cell graft to a child with Fanconi anemia.

In this sample, this clonotype turned up a few times. The rearrangement uses TRBV4-3 and TRBJ1-1; the D gene is possibly TRBD1 (5 bases). The CDR3 has 14 amino acids. CDR1 LGHNA and CDR2 YSLEER come from the germline V gene. Trimming shortened V by 5 bases and J by 4 bases, and 14 bases separated the two germline ends. The CDR3 loop is CASSDQVGPTEAFF. DNA of the CDR3: TGCGCCAGCAGCGACCAGGTGGGACCCACTGAAGCTTTCTTT.

The genes are TRBV7-2 and TRBJ2-2; D not certain. The CDR3 is 13 amino acids. Germline values: CDR1 SGHTA, CDR2 FQGNSA. The V and J ends lost 3 bases and 7 bases respectively, with 9 bases between them. In DNA, the CDR3 is TGTGCCAGCAGCTTGATAATGGGCGGGGAGCTGTTTTTT. This sequence encodes CASSLIMGGELFF.

The chain recombines TRBV7-9 with TRBJ2-5; D is undetermined. CDR1 is SEHNR, CDR2 FQNEAQ, per germline (reference sequence). The germline V and J ends were trimmed by 5 bases and 5 bases, with 15 bases remaining between them. CDR3 size: 14 residues. This chain's CDR3 is CASSAQTSSETQYF. The CDR3 coding sequence is TGTGCCAGCAGCGCTCAGACCTCGTCGGAGACCCAGTACTTC.

The CDR3 DNA sequence: TGCGCCAGCAGCTTGGCCGGGAGCCATAGCAATCAGCCCCAGCATTTT. Amino acid sequence: CASSLAGSHSNQPQHF. The J gene is TRBJ1-5, the V gene TRBV5-1; D remains ambiguous. With 0 bases removed from V and 0 bases from J, the gap between germline ends came to 10 bases. CDR3 length: 16 amino acids. Per germline, CDR1 SGHRS and CDR2 YFSETQ.

A few counts support this clonotype. The chain links TRBV18 to TRBJ2-2, with TRBD1 identical over 7 bases. J lost 4 bases, V lost 4 bases, and 15 bases had no gene match. This CDR3 is 18 amino acids long. Germline CDR1 is KGHSH and CDR2 is LQKENI. The CDR3 bases are TGTGCCAGCTCACTTCATAGACCGGGGACAGATGCCACCGGGGAGCTGTTTTTT. This sequence encodes CASSLHRPGTDATGELFF.